This T cell receptor beta chain came from a study of blood T cell repertoires in COVID-19. Across the study: Acute-phase and convalescent COVID-19 samples originated in the United States, Italy and Spain. T cells, B-cell-depleted T cells, or PBMCs supplied cDNA or gDNA.

V gave up 10 bases and J gave up 8 bases; unmatched junction bases: 10. Germline CDR1 reads LNHDA; CDR2 reads SQIVND (reference sequence). This CDR3 has 13 amino acids. In the study's own analysis: The authors estimated nucleated cell counts from reference gene primer amplification. This table comes from immunoSEQ multiplex PCR, and its TCRdb copy is limited to in-frame clones, with some not included. That table furnishes V, J and clone size, whereas the DNA furnished D and trimming. The data hold about 160,000 clones, with about 93% observed a single time. The material sequenced was peripheral blood. The chain recombines TRBV19 with TRBJ1-2, with 10 bases aligning to TRBD1. The TCR originated in a woman aged 45-65 years with acute or convalescent COVID-19. The CDR3 reads CATEGQGVGGYTF. Written as DNA, the CDR3 is TGTGCCACCGAAGGACAGGGGGTAGGGGGCTACACCTTC.